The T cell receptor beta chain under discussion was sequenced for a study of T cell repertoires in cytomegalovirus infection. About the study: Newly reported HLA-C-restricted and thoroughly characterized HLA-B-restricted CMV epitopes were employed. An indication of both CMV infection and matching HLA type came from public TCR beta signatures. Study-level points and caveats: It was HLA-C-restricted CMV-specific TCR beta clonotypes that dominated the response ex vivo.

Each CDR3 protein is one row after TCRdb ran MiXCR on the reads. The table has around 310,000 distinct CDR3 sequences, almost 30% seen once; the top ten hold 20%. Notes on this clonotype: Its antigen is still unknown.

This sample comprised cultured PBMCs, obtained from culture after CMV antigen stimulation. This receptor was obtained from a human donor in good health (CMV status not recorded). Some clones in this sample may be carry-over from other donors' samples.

This CDR3 is CAARRGSSYNEQFF. As DNA, the CDR3 is TGTGCCGCCCGCCGGGGGAGCTCCTACAATGAGCAGTTCTTC. The gene calls are TRBV6-1 and TRBJ2-1; maybe TRBD2 (6 bases). V lost 11 bases and J 0 bases, leaving 14 bases between the germline ends. Germline values: CDR1 MNHNS, CDR2 SASEGT. The CDR3 is 14 amino acids.